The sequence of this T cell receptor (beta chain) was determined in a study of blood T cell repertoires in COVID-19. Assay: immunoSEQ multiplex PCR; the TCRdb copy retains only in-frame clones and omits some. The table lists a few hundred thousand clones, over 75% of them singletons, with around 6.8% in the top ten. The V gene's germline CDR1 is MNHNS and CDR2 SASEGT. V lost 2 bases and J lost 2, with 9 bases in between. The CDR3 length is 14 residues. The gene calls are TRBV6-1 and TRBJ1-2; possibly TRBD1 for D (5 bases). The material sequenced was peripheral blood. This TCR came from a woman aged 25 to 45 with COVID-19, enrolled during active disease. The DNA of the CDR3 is TGTGCCAGCAGTGAATGGGGCAAGAACTATGGCTACACCTTC. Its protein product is CASSEWGKNYGYTF.